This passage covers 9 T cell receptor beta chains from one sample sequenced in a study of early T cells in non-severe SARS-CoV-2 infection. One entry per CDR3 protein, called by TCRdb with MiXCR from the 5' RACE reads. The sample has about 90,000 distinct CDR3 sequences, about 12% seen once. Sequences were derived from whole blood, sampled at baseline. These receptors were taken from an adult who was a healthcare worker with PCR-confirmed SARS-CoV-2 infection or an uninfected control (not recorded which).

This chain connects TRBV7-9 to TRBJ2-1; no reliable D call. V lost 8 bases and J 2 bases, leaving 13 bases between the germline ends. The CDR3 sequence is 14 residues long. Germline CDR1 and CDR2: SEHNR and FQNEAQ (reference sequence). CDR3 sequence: CASRWAPPYNEQFF. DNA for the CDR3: TGTGCCAGCCGGTGGGCGCCTCCCTACAATGAGCAGTTCTTC.

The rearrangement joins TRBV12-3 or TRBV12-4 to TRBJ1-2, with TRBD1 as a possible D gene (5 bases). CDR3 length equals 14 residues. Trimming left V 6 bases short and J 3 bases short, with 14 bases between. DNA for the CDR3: TGTGCCAGCAGAATCCAGGGATCCGACTATGGCTACACCTTC. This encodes CASRIQGSDYGYTF.

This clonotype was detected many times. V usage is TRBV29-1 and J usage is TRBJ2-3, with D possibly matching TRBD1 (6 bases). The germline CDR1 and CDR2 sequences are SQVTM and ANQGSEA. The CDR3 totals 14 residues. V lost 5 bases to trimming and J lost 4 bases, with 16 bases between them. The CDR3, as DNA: TGCAGCGTTCGGCAGGGGAGTCGGGCAGATACGCAGTATTTT. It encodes CSVRQGSRADTQYF.

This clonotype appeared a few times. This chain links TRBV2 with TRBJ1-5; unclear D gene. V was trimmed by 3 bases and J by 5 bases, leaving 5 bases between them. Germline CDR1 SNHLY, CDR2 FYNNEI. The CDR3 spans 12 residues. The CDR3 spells CASSDGDQPQHF. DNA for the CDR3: TGTGCCAGCAGTGATGGGGATCAGCCCCAGCATTTT.

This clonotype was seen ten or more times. The CDR3 bases are TGTGCTAGTGGTTTGGAGGGACGGATTTCCTATAATTCACCCCTCCACTTT. This codes for CASGLEGRISYNSPLHF. This chain links TRBV12-5 with TRBJ1-6; possibly TRBD1 for D (5 bases). The germline gives CDR1 LGHNT, CDR2 FRNRAP. This CDR3 is built from 17 residues. The V end was cut by 1 base, the J end by 1 base, with 11 bases between.

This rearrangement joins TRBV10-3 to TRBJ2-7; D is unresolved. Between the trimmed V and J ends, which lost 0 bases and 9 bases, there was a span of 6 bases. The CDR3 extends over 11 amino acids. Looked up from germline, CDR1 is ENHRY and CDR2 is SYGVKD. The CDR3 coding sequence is TGTGCCATCAGTGAGTCCCTCGGGCAGTACTTC. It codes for CAISESLGQYF.

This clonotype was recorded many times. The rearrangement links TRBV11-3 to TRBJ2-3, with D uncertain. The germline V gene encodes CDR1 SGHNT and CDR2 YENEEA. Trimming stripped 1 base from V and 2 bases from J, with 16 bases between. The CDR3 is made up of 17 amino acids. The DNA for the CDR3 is TGTGCCAGCAGCTTAGGGTTGAGTAGTGGATTCACAGATACGCAGTATTTT. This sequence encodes CASSLGLSSGFTDTQYF.

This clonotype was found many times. This chain's CDR3 is CASSGTGGQPQHF. As DNA, the CDR3 is TGTGCCAGTAGTGGGACAGGGGGGCAGCCCCAGCATTTT. This chain joins TRBV19 and TRBJ1-5, with 11 nucleotides matching TRBD1. V was pared by 5 bases and J by 7 bases, with 1 base of the junction left unmatched. From germline, CDR1 is LNHDA and CDR2 SQIVND (reference sequence). The CDR3 sequence is 13 residues long.

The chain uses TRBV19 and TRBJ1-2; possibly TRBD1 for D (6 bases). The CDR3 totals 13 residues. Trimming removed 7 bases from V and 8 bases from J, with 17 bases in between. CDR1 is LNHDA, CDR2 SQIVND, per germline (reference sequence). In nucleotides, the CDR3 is TGTGCCAGTACCGGCCGGGGGGCAGGCGGCTACACCTTC. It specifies CASTGRGAGGYTF.